These T cell receptor beta chains were read from a single sample in a study of control samples from healthy donors and cancer patients. Clones were read by immunoSEQ multiplex PCR, and TCRdb kept only the in-frame ones, dropping some. The sample yields 60,000 to 75,000 clones, around nine tenths seen once. The sample was PBMCs. These receptors all stem from a man aged 60-69 years with colorectal cancer. The CDR3 runs from the conserved cysteine through the conserved F or W. A D gene is named only where the DNA matches it firmly. The listing skips clone size in some rows; elsewhere it reads once, few, many or a size class.

J gene: TRBJ1-1
V gene: TRBV10-3
clone size: NA
D gene: NA
CDR3 DNA: TGTGCCATCAGAAAAATTACAGGGCCGAACACTGAAGCTTTCTTT
CDR3 protein: CAIRKITGPNTEAFF

J gene: TRBJ2-1
V gene: TRBV3-1/TRBV3-2
clone size: NA
D gene: TRBD1
CDR3 DNA: TGTGCCAGCGAGCCAGGGGGTCTGGGGTCGAATGAGCAGTTCTTC
CDR3 protein: CASEPGGLGSNEQFF

J gene: TRBJ2-3
V gene: TRBV18
clone size: NA
D gene: NA
CDR3 DNA: TGTGCCAGCTCACCACGGGGAGGCGCCGCCAGCACAGATACGCAGTATTTT
CDR3 protein: CASSPRGGAASTDTQYF

J gene: TRBJ1-5
V gene: TRBV18
clone size: NA
D gene: NA
CDR3 DNA: TGTGCCAGCTCACCTAGGGGGGGAGGTCAGCCCCAGCATTTT
CDR3 protein: CASSPRGGGQPQHF

J gene: TRBJ2-2
V gene: TRBV5-5
clone size: NA
D gene: NA
CDR3 DNA: TGTGCCAGCATGGTTTACAAGGGAGAGGCCACCGGGGAGCTGTTTTTT
CDR3 protein: CASMVYKGEATGELFF

J gene: TRBJ2-2
V gene: TRBV30
clone size: few
D gene: TRBD1
CDR3 DNA: TGTGCCTTACAGGGGGCGTACACCGGGGAGCTGTTTTTT
CDR3 protein: CALQGAYTGELFF

J gene: TRBJ1-3
V gene: TRBV3-1/TRBV3-2
clone size: NA
D gene: NA
CDR3 DNA: TGTGCCAGCAGCCAAACCCCTAGCAGGGTGGGCGGAAACACCATATATTTT
CDR3 protein: CASSQTPSRVGGNTIYF

J gene: TRBJ2-7
V gene: TRBV18
clone size: NA
D gene: NA
CDR3 DNA: TGTGCCAGCTCACCTCCGGGCCGGGGTGGGGACGAGCAGTACTTC
CDR3 protein: CASSPPGRGGDEQYF

J gene: TRBJ2-4
V gene: TRBV6-2/TRBV6-3
clone size: once
D gene: TRBD2
CDR3 DNA: TGTGCCAGCAGTTCCTTTAGCGGGGAAAGAAACATTCAGTACTTC
CDR3 protein: CASSSFSGERNIQYF

J gene: TRBJ1-6
V gene: TRBV6-6
clone size: NA
D gene: NA
CDR3 DNA: TGTGCCAGCAGGGACCGGGACGCTATTAATTCACCCCTCCACTTT
CDR3 protein: CASRDRDAINSPLHF

J gene: TRBJ1-2
V gene: TRBV6-1
clone size: NA
D gene: NA
CDR3 DNA: TGTGCCAGCAGTGATACAGTCAACTATGGCTACACCTTC
CDR3 protein: CASSDTVNYGYTF

J gene: TRBJ2-1
V gene: TRBV10-3
clone size: NA
D gene: TRBD1
CDR3 DNA: TGTGCCATCGAAGAGACAGGGGGCAACAATGAGCAGTTCTTC
CDR3 protein: CAIEETGGNNEQFF

J gene: TRBJ1-5
V gene: TRBV9
clone size: NA
D gene: TRBD1
CDR3 DNA: TGTGCCAGCAGCGTAGGGGCAGGGGGTAATAGCAATCAGCCCCAGCATTTT
CDR3 protein: CASSVGAGGNSNQPQHF

J gene: TRBJ2-3
V gene: TRBV9
clone size: NA
D gene: TRBD2
CDR3 DNA: TGTGCCAGCAGCACCGGACTAGCGGGGGGTCCTACAGATACGCAGTATTTT
CDR3 protein: CASSTGLAGGPTDTQYF

J gene: TRBJ2-5
V gene: TRBV10-3
clone size: once
D gene: NA
CDR3 DNA: TGTGCCATCAGTGAGGCGGGGGCCGGGGAGACCCAGTACTTC
CDR3 protein: CAISEAGAGETQYF

J gene: TRBJ2-3
V gene: TRBV9
clone size: NA
D gene: NA
CDR3 DNA: TGTGCCAGCAGCCTTAGGGCGGGGCGCACAGATACGCAGTATTTT
CDR3 protein: CASSLRAGRTDTQYF

J gene: TRBJ2-6
V gene: TRBV4-2
clone size: NA
D gene: NA
CDR3 DNA: TGTGCCAGCAGCCAAGACAGTGGCCTGAGCTCTGGGGCCAACGTCCTGACTTTC
CDR3 protein: CASSQDSGLSSGANVLTF

J gene: TRBJ2-5
V gene: TRBV9
clone size: NA
D gene: NA
CDR3 DNA: TGTGCCAGCAGCTTCAGGGGGGGACAGAACCAAGAGACCCAGTACTTC
CDR3 protein: CASSFRGGQNQETQYF

J gene: TRBJ1-4
V gene: TRBV5-1
clone size: NA
D gene: TRBD1
CDR3 DNA: TGCGCCAGCAGAGCGGACAGGGCTGAAAAACTGTTTTTT
CDR3 protein: CASRADRAEKLFF

J gene: TRBJ2-1
V gene: TRBV28
clone size: NA
D gene: TRBD2
CDR3 DNA: TGTGCCAGCAGTTTAGGGACTAGCGGCGACAATGAGCAGTTCTTC
CDR3 protein: CASSLGTSGDNEQFF

J gene: TRBJ1-1
V gene: TRBV28
clone size: NA
D gene: NA
CDR3 DNA: TGTGCCAGCAGTCCCAGGCCTCTCGCTGAAGCTTTCTTT
CDR3 protein: CASSPRPLAEAFF

J gene: TRBJ2-1
V gene: TRBV15
clone size: NA
D gene: TRBD1
CDR3 DNA: TGTGCCACCAGCCTCCCCGGGACAGGGGCGAATGAGCAGTTCTTC
CDR3 protein: CATSLPGTGANEQFF